The present T cell receptor (beta chain) was sequenced within a study of T-cell memory formation after mild COVID-19. Study context: TCR clusters were mostly confined to one donor each.

Findings of the study overall: While clones contracting from day 15 to 85 were balanced between CD4 and CD8, later expanders leaned CD4+. Several responding clones turned up in pre-infection memory, indicating that cross-reactive memory may have taken part.

5'RACE with constant-segment primers built TCRalpha and TCRbeta cDNA libraries with UMIs. TCRdb reprocessed the 5' RACE reads with MiXCR, giving one entry per CDR3 protein. The sample has approximately 490,000 distinct CDR3 sequences, approximately 20% seen once. Only a few counts were recorded for this clonotype. Its matching antigen is unknown. This CDR3 has 13 amino acids. The germline gives CDR1 MNHEY, CDR2 SVGEGT. V lost 5 bases, J lost 5 bases, and 9 bases lay in between. The sequenced sample was PBMCs or a T cell subset sorted from them (not recorded which). The rearrangement joins TRBV6-2 or TRBV6-3 to TRBJ1-4; D is ambiguous. This TCR was recovered from an adult woman who had mild COVID-19 (a few samples of this study predate the infection). Cell type and time point are not known. The CDR3 DNA is TGTGCCAGCAGTCGAAGGTGGAATGAAAAACTGTTTTTT. Its translation is CASSRRWNEKLFF.